This entry lists 28 T cell receptor beta chains sequenced from one sample in a study of Tregs in tolerant kidney transplant recipients. Profiled with immunoSEQ multiplex PCR; TCRdb holds only in-frame clones, not every one. Of some 240,000 clones in the sample, 65% to 85% are singletons; the top ten hold less than 0.75%. Sequences were obtained from CD4+ T cells from blood. The receptors come from a human donor in good health.

The chain recombines TRBV9 with TRBJ2-2, with no clear D. V lost 3 bases, J lost 6 bases, and 6 bases lay in between. The CDR3 is 12 amino acids. CDR1 and CDR2 (germline): SGDLS, YYNGEE. The CDR3 coding sequence is TGTGCCAGCAGCGGTATCGCCGGGGAGCTGTTTTTT. This encodes CASSGIAGELFF.

V is TRBV18 and J is TRBJ1-1; D is possibly TRBD1 (5 bases). Trimming left V 5 bases short and J 1 base short, with 8 bases between. Germline CDR1 KGHSH, CDR2 LQKENI. This CDR3 contains 13 residues. The CDR3 nucleotides read TGTGCCAGCTCAGAGGGGAAGAACACTGAAGCTTTCTTT. It specifies CASSEGKNTEAFF. Looking up the rest from reference TRBV18 and TRBJ1-1 gives the full variable domain: NAGVMQNPRHLVRRRGQEARLRCSPMKGHSHVYWYRQLPEEGLKFMVYLQKENIIDESGMPKERFSAEFPKEGPSILRIQQVVRGDSAAYFCASSEGKNTEAFFGQGTRLTVV.

The rearrangement uses TRBV7-8 and TRBJ2-2; 9 nucleotides agree with TRBD1. The CDR3 runs 17 residues. The V and J ends lost 4 bases and 3 bases, in that order; junction bases with no gene match: 9. The germline V gene has CDR1 SGHVS and CDR2 FQNEAQ. The DNA for the CDR3 is TGTGCCAGCAGCTCGGGACAGGGCCAAACGCACACCGGGGAGCTGTTTTTT. Translated, it gives CASSSGQGQTHTGELFF.

CDR3 sequence: CASSLRGDIMNTEAFF. DNA for the CDR3: TGTGCCAGCAGCTTAAGAGGGGACATTATGAACACTGAAGCTTTCTTT. The chain joins TRBV7-3 to TRBJ1-1, with TRBD1 as a possible D gene (6 bases). Germline CDR1 and CDR2: SGHTA and FQGTGA. V gave up 1 base and J gave up 0 bases, with 12 bases separating them. The CDR3 loop spans 16 amino acids.

The chain carries TRBV19 and TRBJ1-2, with D possibly being TRBD1 (6 bases). The CDR3 is made up of 16 amino acids. Trimming pared 0 bases from V and 8 bases from J, leaving 19 bases between. Looked up from germline, CDR1 is LNHDA and CDR2 is SQIVND (reference sequence). The CDR3 here is CASSIEGRDTRGGYTF. The DNA of the CDR3 is TGTGCCAGTAGTATAGAAGGACGGGACACCCGGGGCGGCTACACCTTC.

This rearrangement joins TRBV9 to TRBJ2-5, with TRBD1 identical over 8 bases. There are 15 residues in the CDR3. Germline V CDR1 and CDR2: SGDLS, YYNGEE. The J segment lost 5 bases and the V segment lost 2 bases, leaving 8 bases of the junction unmatched. CDR3 DNA sequence: TGTGCCAGCAGCGTCCAGGGGGCTTCGTCGGAGACCCAGTACTTC. Translated: CASSVQGASSETQYF.

This clone was detected once. Here the CDR3 DNA reads TGTGCCAGTACAAATTACATAAACACTGAAGCTTTCTTT. Translated, it gives CASTNYINTEAFF. The chain links TRBV19 to TRBJ1-1, with D unresolved. Deletions cut 7 bases from V and 2 bases from J, with 11 bases between. Germline V CDR1 and CDR2: LNHDA, SQIVND (reference sequence). This CDR3 region has 13 residues.

The chain recombines TRBV7-9 with TRBJ2-5; D is possibly TRBD2 (6 bases). The length of the CDR3 is 13 residues. Germline V gives CDR1 SEHNR, CDR2 FQNEAQ (reference sequence). The V end was cut by 6 bases, the J end by 2 bases, with 10 bases between. CDR3 amino acids: CASSSGRQETQYF. The CDR3 nucleotides read TGTGCCAGCAGTTCCGGGAGACAAGAGACCCAGTACTTC.

Concerning this clone: The sample carries other DNA sequences with the same CDR3. The chain links TRBV29-1 to TRBJ1-1, with 10 bases matching TRBD1. The CDR3 is made up of 13 amino acids. Per germline, CDR1 SQVTM and CDR2 ANQGSEA. V gave up 6 bases and J gave up 5 bases; unmatched junction bases: 6. The CDR3 loop is CSVRTGGNTEAFF. CDR3 sequence (DNA): TGCAGCGTGCGGACAGGGGGAAATACTGAAGCTTTCTTT.

V usage is TRBV2 and J usage is TRBJ2-5; 8 bases are a match to TRBD2. The J call is doubtful: the DNA matches TRBJ2-7 better. The CDR3 covers 15 residues. The V gene's germline CDR1 is SNHLY and CDR2 FYNNEI. CDR3 bases: TGTGCCAGCAGTGAAGGAGGTAGCGGGGCTTACGAGCAGTACTTC. Translation: CASSEGGSGAYEQYF.

The rearrangement links TRBV30 to TRBJ1-1; TRBD1 matches at 7 bases. J lost 10 bases, V lost 0 bases, and 11 bases had no gene match. CDR3 length equals 14 residues. Germline CDR1 GTSNPN, CDR2 SVGIG (reference sequence). In nucleotides, the CDR3 is TGTGCCTGGAGTGTGAAGGGGGCGTTCAATGTAGCTTTCTTT. This sequence encodes CAWSVKGAFNVAFF.

This chain joins TRBV18 and TRBJ1-2, with a weak D call TRBD1 (6 bases). Germline CDR1 and CDR2: KGHSH and LQKENI. The CDR3 runs 14 residues. V was pared by 1 base and J by 6 bases, with 12 bases between. The CDR3 loop reads CASSPQNRVNGYTF. Here the CDR3 DNA reads TGTGCCAGCTCACCACAGAACAGGGTGAATGGCTACACCTTC. Complete variable domain (other parts from reference TRBV18 and TRBJ1-2): NAGVMQNPRHLVRRRGQEARLRCSPMKGHSHVYWYRQLPEEGLKFMVYLQKENIIDESGMPKERFSAEFPKEGPSILRIQQVVRGDSAAYFCASSPQNRVNGYTFGSGTRLTVV.

This clone was detected only a few times. The V call is TRBV11-2, the J call TRBJ1-5; 8 nucleotides align to TRBD1. The V gene's germline CDR1 is SGHAT and CDR2 FQNNGV. CDR3 length: 16 residues. V shed 1 base, J shed 5 bases, and the junction held 7 bases outside the gene matches. This chain's CDR3 is CASSLGLQGVDQPQHF. The CDR3 DNA sequence: TGTGCCAGCAGCTTAGGTCTACAGGGGGTGGATCAGCCCCAGCATTTT.

This chain connects TRBV7-8 to TRBJ1-5; no reliable D call. The CDR3 is 13 amino acids. Between the trimmed V and J ends, which lost 1 base and 4 bases, there was a span of 5 bases. Looked up from germline, CDR1 is SGHVS and CDR2 is FQNEAQ. The CDR3 DNA follows: TGTGCCAGCAGCTTAGGCAGAAATCAGCCCCAGCATTTT. Protein: CASSLGRNQPQHF. Using reference TRBV7-8 and TRBJ1-5 for the parts outside the CDR3, the full variable domain is GAGVSQSPRYKVAKRGQDVALRCDPISGHVSLFWYQQALGQGPEFLTYFQNEAQLDKSGLPSDRFFAERPEGSVSTLKIQRTQQEDSAVYLCASSLGRNQPQHFGDGTRLSIL.

This clone was counted a few times. In nucleotides, the CDR3 is TGCGCCAGCAGAGTAGGGGGAATCGAGACCCAGTACTTC. Encoded protein: CASRVGGIETQYF. The gene calls are TRBV5-1 and TRBJ2-5; tentatively, D is TRBD1 (6 bases). The CDR3 sequence is 13 residues long. In germline, CDR1 is SGHRS, CDR2 YFSETQ. Trimming removed 5 bases from V and 5 bases from J, with 13 bases in between.

CDR3 residues: CASSPQGYEQYF. CDR3 in DNA: TGTGCCAGCAGCCCACAGGGTTACGAGCAGTACTTC. This sequence joins TRBV14 and TRBJ2-7; a weak D match, TRBD1 (6 bases). Trimming pared 4 bases from V and 4 bases from J, leaving 8 bases between. Germline CDR1 reads SGHDN; CDR2 reads FVKESK. This CDR3 spans 12 amino acids.

The chain carries TRBV19 and TRBJ2-7, with 7 bases that match TRBD1. CDR3 length: 13 residues. J lost 6 bases, V lost 3 bases, and 5 bases had no gene match. Germline CDR1 reads LNHDA; CDR2 reads SQIVND (reference sequence). This chain's CDR3 is CASSMAGGSEQYF. The CDR3 DNA sequence: TGTGCCAGTAGTATGGCAGGGGGTAGCGAGCAGTACTTC.

The V and J genes are TRBV9 and TRBJ1-1; no clear D gene. Germline assignment: CDR1 SGDLS and CDR2 YYNGEE. Trimming removed 1 base at V and 4 bases at J, with 8 bases between. This CDR3 is built from 13 residues. CDR3 protein: CASSVSAVTEAFF. For the CDR3, the DNA is TGTGCCAGCAGCGTATCGGCAGTCACTGAAGCTTTCTTT. Complete variable domain (other parts from reference TRBV9 and TRBJ1-1): DSGVTQTPKHLITATGQRVTLRCSPRSGDLSVYWYQQSLDQGLQFLIQYYNGEERAKGNILERFSAQQFPDLHSELNLSSLELGDSALYFCASSVSAVTEAFFGQGTRLTVV.

The rearrangement joins TRBV7-9 to TRBJ1-5; no definite D call. The CDR3 extends over 13 amino acids. V dropped 5 bases and J dropped 5 bases, with 10 bases sitting between them. Germline CDR1 is SEHNR and CDR2 is FQNEAQ (reference sequence). The CDR3 nucleotides read TGTGCCAGCAGCCCCGACACTTATCAGCCCCAGCATTTT. Its translation is CASSPDTYQPQHF.

A single count supports this clone. This chain connects TRBV15 to TRBJ2-7, with D unclear. In germline, CDR1 is LNHNV, CDR2 YYDKDF (reference sequence). V lost 0 bases and J lost 3, with 12 bases in between. The CDR3 spans 15 residues. As DNA, the CDR3 is TGTGCCACCAGCAGAGATACGAACACCTTCTACGAGCAGTACTTC. This encodes CATSRDTNTFYEQYF.

V usage is TRBV2 and J usage is TRBJ2-5, with 10 bases lining up with TRBD2. Trimming at V came to 4 bases and at J to 4 bases, leaving 12 bases not matched to a gene. The CDR3 extends over 17 amino acids. Germline values: CDR1 SNHLY, CDR2 FYNNEI. This CDR3 is CASSAQRGGNGRETQYF. The CDR3 nucleotides are TGTGCCAGCAGTGCCCAGCGGGGGGGCAATGGGCGAGAGACCCAGTACTTC. Filled out from reference TRBV2 and TRBJ2-5, the complete variable domain reads EPEVTQTPSHQVTQMGQEVILRCVPISNHLYFYWYRQILGQKVEFLVSFYNNEISEKSEIFDDQFSVERPDGSNFTLKIRSTKLEDSAMYFCASSAQRGGNGRETQYFGPGTRLLVL.

The V and J genes are TRBV6-6 and TRBJ2-7; D not certain. The CDR3 sequence is 11 residues long. Deletions cut 6 bases from V and 5 bases from J, with 8 bases between. In germline, CDR1 is MNHNY, CDR2 SVGAGI (reference sequence). The CDR3 DNA reads TGTGCCAGCAGGGCAGTTAACGAGCAGTACTTC. Translating gives CASRAVNEQYF.

This rearrangement joins TRBV19 to TRBJ2-5; D ambiguous. Germline V gene data show CDR1 as LNHDA and CDR2 as SQIVND (reference sequence). Trimming shortened V by 5 bases and J by 1 base, and 8 bases separated the two germline ends. The length of the CDR3 is 13 residues. CDR3 amino acids: CASSSVVQETQYF. CDR3 nucleotides: TGTGCCAGTAGTTCGGTGGTCCAAGAGACCCAGTACTTC.

The gene calls are TRBV19 and TRBJ2-2, with 8 bases that match TRBD1. With 3 bases clipped from V and 7 bases from J, the junction kept 10 bases outside the gene matches. This CDR3 has 16 amino acids. Germline-derived CDR1 and CDR2 are LNHDA and SQIVND (reference sequence). CDR3 sequence reads: CASSMGGQVGGGELFF. Here the CDR3 DNA reads TGTGCCAGTAGTATGGGGGGACAGGTGGGCGGCGGGGAGCTGTTTTTT.

V and J are TRBV25-1 and TRBJ1-2; D unresolved. Trimming took 2 bases from V and 4 from J, leaving 2 bases between them. Germline-derived CDR1 and CDR2 are MGHDK and SYGVNS. The CDR3 contains 11 residues. The CDR3 is CASSELYGYTF. The CDR3 DNA sequence: TGTGCCAGCAGTGAACTCTATGGCTACACCTTC.

The gene calls are TRBV21-1 and TRBJ2-7. TRBV21-1 is a listed pseudogene. This CDR3 comprises 13 residues. The CDR3 coding sequence is TGTGCCAGCAGCCGAGGGACCCTCCGGGAGCAGTACTTC. Amino acids: CASSRGTLREQYF.

V and J are TRBV7-6 and TRBJ1-1; D call uncertain. This CDR3 region has 17 residues. V was shortened by 1 base and J by 5 bases, with 20 bases between the two germline ends. The germline gives CDR1 SGHVS, CDR2 FNYEAQ. In DNA, the CDR3 is TGTGCCAGCAGCTTAGATAAGGCAGGAGGACGCTGGACTGAAGCTTTCTTT. This encodes CASSLDKAGGRWTEAFF.

The chain couples TRBV6-5 to TRBJ1-4, with D hard to call. V was shortened by 5 bases and J by 13 bases, with 17 bases between the two germline ends. Per the germline V gene, CDR1 is MNHEY and CDR2 is SVGAGI. This CDR3 comprises 13 residues. The CDR3 is CASSVDGRLGLFF. The CDR3 coding sequence is TGTGCCAGCAGTGTTGACGGGCGGCTAGGACTGTTTTTT.